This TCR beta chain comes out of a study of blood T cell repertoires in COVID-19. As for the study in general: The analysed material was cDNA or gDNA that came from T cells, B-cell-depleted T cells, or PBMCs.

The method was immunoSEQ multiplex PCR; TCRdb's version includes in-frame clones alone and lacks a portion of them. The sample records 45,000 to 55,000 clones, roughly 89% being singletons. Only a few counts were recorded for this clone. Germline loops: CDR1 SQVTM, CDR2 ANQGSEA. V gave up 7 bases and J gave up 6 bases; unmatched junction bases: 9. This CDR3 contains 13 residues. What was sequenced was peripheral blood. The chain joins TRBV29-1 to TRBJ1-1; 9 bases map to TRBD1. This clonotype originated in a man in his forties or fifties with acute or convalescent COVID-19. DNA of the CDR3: TGCAGCGGCCGACAGGGGGGAGCCCCTGAAGCTTTCTTT. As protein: CSGRQGGAPEAFF.